The 16 T cell receptor beta chains below come from one sample, sequenced in a study of blood T cell repertoires in COVID-19 (TCRdb year 2020). The library was obtained by the immunoSEQ multiplex PCR assay. The clones in this table, taken by TCRdb from immuneACCESS, are in-frame only. Not every clone is retained; where verified, under half of the shortfall comes from an unresolved V gene, and the cause of the rest is unknown. Present in this sample are around 150,000 clones, 80% of which were seen just once. Together, the top ten hold roughly 3.5% of the sample. Sequencing used PBMCs or T cells enriched from blood (not recorded which). These receptors were taken from a woman aged 55-75 years who had recovered from COVID-19.

The chain joins TRBV6-1 to TRBJ1-5; tentative D call: TRBD1 (5 bases). The CDR3 extends over 15 amino acids. Germline-derived CDR1 and CDR2 are MNHNS and SASEGT. The ends were cut back, 1 base at V and 0 bases at J, with 7 bases in the middle. CDR3 DNA sequence: TGTGCCAGCAGTGAAGGACAGAATAGCAATCAGCCCCAGCATTTT. It encodes CASSEGQNSNQPQHF.

This chain links TRBV5-4 with TRBJ2-3; D may be TRBD2 (6 bases). Trimming took 5 bases from V and 1 from J, leaving 17 bases between them. The CDR3 loop spans 16 amino acids. Germline lookup yields CDR1 SGHNT and CDR2 YYREEE (reference sequence). The CDR3 here is CASRLDYGGGTDTQYF. The DNA of the CDR3 is TGTGCCAGCAGGCTGGATTACGGCGGGGGCACAGATACGCAGTATTTT.

This clone was detected once. This rearrangement joins TRBV9 to TRBJ2-7; D may be TRBD2 (5 bases). The CDR3 has 15 amino acids. V gave up 3 bases and J gave up 6 bases, with 19 bases separating them. Germline V CDR1 and CDR2: SGDLS, YYNGEE. Here the CDR3 reads CASSAGSGNPFEQYF. The CDR3 coding sequence is TGTGCCAGCAGCGCCGGATCCGGGAACCCCTTCGAGCAGTACTTC. Filled out from reference TRBV9 and TRBJ2-7, the complete variable domain reads DSGVTQTPKHLITATGQRVTLRCSPRSGDLSVYWYQQSLDQGLQFLIQYYNGEERAKGNILERFSAQQFPDLHSELNLSSLELGDSALYFCASSAGSGNPFEQYFGPGTRLTVT.

CDR3 protein: CASTHRQGPEAFF. CDR3 coding DNA: TGTGCCAGTACCCATAGACAGGGGCCTGAAGCTTTCTTT. The chain carries TRBV19 and TRBJ1-1; 8 bases are a match to TRBD1. Germline V gene data show CDR1 as LNHDA and CDR2 as SQIVND (reference sequence). V was pared by 7 bases and J by 6 bases, with 7 bases of the junction left unmatched. This CDR3 has 13 residues.

The rearrangement uses TRBV10-3 and TRBJ2-3; 7 nucleotides line up with TRBD2. Germline V CDR1 and CDR2: ENHRY, SYGVKD. The J segment lost 3 bases and the V segment lost 10 bases, leaving 1 base of the junction unmatched. The CDR3 sequence is 11 residues long. The CDR3 DNA follows: TGTGCCACACTAGCGACAGATACGCAGTATTTT. Translation: CATLATDTQYF.

The chain joins TRBV30 to TRBJ1-5; D perhaps matches TRBD1 (5 bases). CDR1 and CDR2 (germline): GTSNPN, SVGIG (reference sequence). With 2 bases removed from V and 7 bases from J, the gap between germline ends came to 12 bases. This CDR3 has 13 residues. The CDR3 protein is CAWSRQGSQPQHF. For the CDR3, the DNA is TGTGCCTGGAGTCGGCAGGGAAGCCAGCCCCAGCATTTT. Full variable domain (outside the CDR3, taken from reference TRBV30 and TRBJ1-5): SQTIHQWPATLVQPVGSPLSLECTVEGTSNPNLYWYRQAAGRGLQLLFYSVGIGQISSEVPQNLSASRPQDRQFILSSKKLLLSDSGFYLCAWSRQGSQPQHFGDGTRLSIL.

A few counts support this clone. The chain uses TRBV18 and TRBJ2-7, with 9 bases lining up with TRBD1. V lost 3 bases and J lost 5; bases outside the gene matches: 8. The CDR3 consists of 15 residues. CDR1 and CDR2 from the germline V gene are KGHSH and LQKENI. This CDR3 reads CASSPPGQGNHEQYF. The DNA for the CDR3 is TGTGCCAGCTCACCTCCGGGACAGGGTAACCACGAGCAGTACTTC.

CDR3 DNA: TGTGCCAGCAGCCCCGCGGGCCCCTACGAGCAGTACTTC. It translates to CASSPAGPYEQYF. The genes are TRBV7-2 and TRBJ2-7, with D perhaps TRBD2 (5 bases). This CDR3 is 13 amino acids long. Trimming removed 5 bases from V and 2 bases from J, with 10 bases in between. Germline V gene data show CDR1 as SGHTA and CDR2 as FQGNSA.

The chain has TRBV3-1 (or the pseudogene TRBV3-2) and TRBJ1-4, with TRBD1 as a possible D gene (6 bases). V was trimmed by 2 bases and J by 3 bases, leaving 10 bases between them. The CDR3 extends over 15 amino acids. Per the germline V gene, CDR1 is LGHDT and CDR2 is YNNKEL (reference sequence). DNA of the CDR3: TGTGCCAGCAGCCAACCAGGGGTGGCTAATGAAAAACTGTTTTTT. Protein sequence: CASSQPGVANEKLFF.

This clone was observed many times. The V and J genes are TRBV27 and TRBJ2-3; a weak D match, TRBD2 (6 bases). Trimming cost V 1 base and J 3 bases, with 14 bases left between them. Germline CDR1 reads MNHEY; CDR2 reads SMNVEV (reference sequence). This CDR3 is 16 amino acids long. Written as DNA, the CDR3 is TGTGCCAGCAGTTTATATTTCGGGGACTCAACAGATACGCAGTATTTT. Translation gives CASSLYFGDSTDTQYF.

V gene TRBV18 combines with J gene TRBJ1-5; 8 bases align to TRBD1. CDR3 length: 15 residues. The J segment lost 1 base and the V segment lost 6 bases, leaving 5 bases of the junction unmatched. The germline CDR1 and CDR2 sequences are KGHSH and LQKENI. In DNA, the CDR3 is TGTGCCAGCTCGGACTACAGGGGGAGCAATCAGCCCCAGCATTTT. Residues: CASSDYRGSNQPQHF.

The rearrangement joins TRBV3-1 (or the pseudogene TRBV3-2) to TRBJ1-1; D is ambiguous. Trimming took off 4 bases at V and 4 bases at J, with 13 bases between the two ends. CDR3 length: 14 residues. Germline-derived CDR1 and CDR2 are LGHDT and YNNKEL (reference sequence). The CDR3 coding sequence is TGTGCCAGCAGCCTTTGGACGGCGGGCACTGAAGCTTTCTTT. Its protein product is CASSLWTAGTEAFF.

This CDR3 reads CASSLDGTNNYGYTF. For the CDR3, the DNA is TGTGCCAGCAGCTTAGACGGGACAAATAACTATGGCTACACCTTC. The rearrangement links TRBV7-2 to TRBJ1-2; a weak D match, TRBD1 (6 bases). The V and J ends lost 1 base and 1 base respectively, with 10 bases between them. CDR1 and CDR2 from the germline V gene are SGHTA and FQGNSA. The CDR3 sequence is 15 residues long. The complete variable domain, with remaining parts taken from reference TRBV7-2 and TRBJ1-2, reads GAGVSQSPSNKVTEKGKDVELRCDPISGHTALYWYRQSLGQGLEFLIYFQGNSAPDKSGLPSDRFSAERTGGSVSTLTIQRTQQEDSAVYLCASSLDGTNNYGYTFGSGTRLTVV.

This chain uses TRBV5-6 with TRBJ2-7; D is perhaps TRBD1 (7 bases). Germline lookup yields CDR1 SGHDT and CDR2 YYEEEE. CDR3 size: 13 residues. Deletions cut 2 bases from V and 5 bases from J, with 11 bases between. The CDR3 is CASSFPRGDEQYF. CDR3 nucleotide sequence: TGTGCCAGCAGCTTTCCCAGGGGGGACGAGCAGTACTTC.

The chain carries TRBV3-1 (or the pseudogene TRBV3-2) and TRBJ2-3; 7 bases map to TRBD2. With V trimmed by 4 bases and J by 1 base, 5 bases remained unmatched. The CDR3 has 15 amino acids. The V gene's germline CDR1 is LGHDT and CDR2 YNNKEL (reference sequence). The CDR3 DNA is TGTGCCAGCAGCCCCCCCCGGGGGGGCACAGATACGCAGTATTTT. This sequence encodes CASSPPRGGTDTQYF.

The genes are TRBV7-2 and TRBJ2-7, with TRBD2 matching over 8 bases. Germline CDR1 SGHTA, CDR2 FQGNSA. The CDR3 is 15 residues long. J lost 2 bases, V lost 1 base, and 4 bases had no gene match. CDR3 nucleotide sequence: TGTGCCAGCAGCTTAGTTCTAGCGGGTCCCTACGAGCAGTACTTC. Its translation is CASSLVLAGPYEQYF. Based on the CDR3 plus reference TRBV7-2 and TRBJ2-7, the full variable domain is GAGVSQSPSNKVTEKGKDVELRCDPISGHTALYWYRQSLGQGLEFLIYFQGNSAPDKSGLPSDRFSAERTGGSVSTLTIQRTQQEDSAVYLCASSLVLAGPYEQYFGPGTRLTVT.